The subject of this entry is one T cell receptor beta chain. These data originate in a study of PD-L1 blockade in urothelial cancer. Each patient gave between 1 and 8 samples of peripheral blood mononuclear cells, which were collected pretreatment and during treatment. CDR3 size: 18 residues. Germline V gene data show CDR1 as MGHRA and CDR2 as YSYEKL. With 4 bases removed from V and 0 bases from J, the gap between germline ends came to 16 bases. Assay used: immunoSEQ multiplex PCR; TCRdb lists only in-frame clones, some missing. Of 41,000 or so clones in the sample, 65% to 85% are singletons; the top ten hold roughly 18%.

The material was PBMCs, obtained around atezolizumab (anti-PD-L1) treatment. The chain uses TRBV4-1 and TRBJ1-6; perhaps TRBD1 as D (5 bases). This clonotype originated in a man in his sixties with urothelial cancer. CDR3 sequence reads: CASSLSATVSSYNSPLHF. CDR3 bases: TGCGCCAGCAGCCTCTCTGCGACAGTGAGCTCCTATAATTCACCCCTCCACTTT.